One TCR beta chain is described in this entry. This clonotype was picked up a small number of times. This receptor's antigen is unknown. Base qualities are missing; no much larger clone stands one base away. V trim: 6 bases; J trim: 7 bases; unmatched bases: 2. CDR1 and CDR2 (SGHDT, YYEEEE) derive from the germline V gene. Including the terminal cysteine and phenylalanine, the CDR3 comprises 11 residues. Only the CDR3 region is kept as DNA, spanning 33 bases read in frame from base 1. This sample was included in a study of T cells in Graves' hyperthyroidism and ophthalmopathy (dated by TCRdb to about 2019). About the investigation overall: Peripheral blood was sampled at the time of initial diagnosis, prior to any treatment. The 100 or so discovery patients were divided at random into training and test sets in a 7:3 ratio. TCR V-J signatures able to tell the groups apart were searched for in a discovery cohort of about a hundred patients, of whom 43 had Graves' ophthalmopathy and under 65 had stable Graves' hyperthyroidism. Prospective prediction of ophthalmopathy was tested in an independent validation cohort of 18 to 20 hyperthyroidism patients and 15 to 17 patients who later progressed to ophthalmopathy. Thyroid tissue and blood T-cell repertoires from roughly 6 Graves' hyperthyroidism patients were also compared in the study. The paper describes TCR Vbeta CDR3 sequencing of 120 to 150 peripheral blood samples, made up of about 41 ophthalmopathy patients, approximately 73 hyperthyroidism patients and roughly 17 progressor patients. After blood sampling, hyperthyroidism patients were treated with methimazole at a starting dose of 30 mg daily, and ophthalmopathy patients were treated with high-dose intravenous methylprednisolone. The paper as a whole reports these results and caveats: Sample size was not statistically predetermined, and investigators were not blinded to group allocation. In validation, the model predicted progression to ophthalmopathy a median of roughly 6.2 months before onset, with about 70% sensitivity and roughly 73% specificity. In cross-validation, a model built on a 13 V-J signature told ophthalmopathy apart from stable hyperthyroidism with approximately 90% sensitivity and 81% to 82% specificity, and in testing the same model reached 80%/75%. Most expanded thyroid clonotypes (frequency above 0.001) were also detected in blood, suggesting blood repertoires may reflect thyroid immune responses.

TCR beta CDR3 regions were amplified from RNA transcripts. The TCR CDR3 was subjected to a first round of RT-PCR using the HTBI primer set and the Qiagen OneStep RT-PCR kit. Libraries were constructed in a second round of multiplex PCR, after which size selection and purification were performed. Paired-end sequencing of the libraries was performed with 100 bp reads on an Illumina HiSeq2000. The paper's processing steps were these. SOAPnuke was used to process the raw data, with reads discarded if the reads contained adapters or uncalled bases, had a mean Phred below 15, or lacked an exact constant-primer or identifier match. COPE v1.2.5 was used to merge the high-quality paired reads, and each unique nucleotide sequence was defined as a clonotype. MiTCR v1.1 was used to align clonotypes to the IMGT TRBV, TRBD and TRBJ reference segments. The analysis was restricted to V-J combinations with a frequency above 0.0001, which together covered 99% to 99.2% of the repertoires. A TCS score was defined as the ratio between F50 (clonal expansion) and ExV (chaos), using BLOSUM62-based TCRdist between CDR3 peptides within each V-J. Welch's t-statistics and random forest reduced 500 to 550 V-J features to roughly 13, which were used in a naive Bayes classifier (R e1071). Thyroid-blood repertoire similarity was quantified with the Morisita-Horn index. TCRdb passed the public sequencing reads through fastp at Q25 and MiXCR, retaining productive beta sequences. Each record represents a unique CDR3 protein, reported with the most common genes and DNA among its rows. V and J calls and clone size were set by TCRdb, not the authors. For this sample the table gives 800,000 or so distinct CDR3 sequences, of which roughly 37% were detected only once. 7.5% to 9.5% of the sample is taken by the ten largest.

Stable Graves' hyperthyroidism was defined as no progression to ophthalmopathy during 18 months of follow-up. Hyperthyroidism patients were newly diagnosed, with disease duration under 2 months, and aged 18 to 65 years. Patients with uncontrolled infections, other autoimmune diseases, pregnancy or lactation were excluded. Diagnoses were based on clinical symptoms, serum thyroxine and TRAb, thyroid ultrasound and orbital computed tomography. PBMCs were isolated from approximately 10 ml of fresh peripheral blood by Ficoll-Paque density gradient centrifugation. Total RNA was extracted with Trizol reagent, and quality was checked on an Agilent 2100 Bioanalyzer.

This TCR was recovered from a man aged 18 to 29 with Graves' hyperthyroidism. The sequenced material came from blood. The chain uses TRBV5-6 and TRBJ2-7, with TRBD2 matching 9 junction bases. The CDR3 is CASNSGSEQYF. The DNA reads as follows: TGTGCCAGCAATAGCGGGAGTGAGCAGTACTTC.